Listed below are T cell receptor beta chains from one sample, sequenced in a study of cytomegalovirus exposure and HLA in healthy donors. Repertoires were generated with immunoSEQ multiplex PCR, while TCRdb's copy carries only in-frame clones and drops some. This sample has approximately 220,000 clones, with 80% to 95% found just once. The sequenced material came from PBMCs. The receptors were sampled from a woman between 18 and 29 years old in good health and CMV-seronegative. Both conserved end residues are part of each CDR3. A D gene is named only where the DNA matches it firmly. Where a row states a size, it is once, few, many or the class of an expanded clone; other rows omit it.

size: -; D: TRBD2; V: TRBV10-3; J: TRBJ2-7; DNA: TGTGCCATCAGTGGGGCGGGAGATGGCTCCTACGAGCAGTACTTC; CDR3: CAISGAGDGSYEQYF
size: once; D: TRBD1; V: TRBV30; J: TRBJ2-1; DNA: TGTGCCTGGAGTGGACAGGGCGGGTCGCGGAATGAGCAGTTCTTC; CDR3: CAWSGQGGSRNEQFF
size: once; D: -; V: TRBV6-7; J: TRBJ2-1; DNA: TGTGCCAGCAGCCTAGTCACTAGACACCACTACAATGAGCAGTTCTTC; CDR3: CASSLVTRHHYNEQFF
size: -; D: TRBD1; V: TRBV12-5; J: TRBJ1-5; DNA: TGTGCTAGTGCCAGTGGGACAGACAATCAGCCCCAGCATTTT; CDR3: CASASGTDNQPQHF
size: -; D: -; V: TRBV6-1; J: TRBJ1-1; DNA: TGTGCCAGCAGCCACCGACAGGACACTGAAGCTTTCTTT; CDR3: CASSHRQDTEAFF
size: -; D: -; V: TRBV5-4; J: TRBJ1-2; DNA: TGTGCCAGCATGGTCGACTCGTTGAAGTATGGCTACACCTTC; CDR3: CASMVDSLKYGYTF
size: -; D: -; V: TRBV19; J: TRBJ1-5; DNA: TGTGCCAGTAGTCTCCAGGGTCGCCAGCCCCAGCATTTT; CDR3: CASSLQGRQPQHF
size: -; D: -; V: TRBV30; J: TRBJ1-1; DNA: TGTGCCTGGGACAGTTTGAACACTGAAGCTTTCTTT; CDR3: CAWDSLNTEAFF
size: -; D: TRBD1; V: TRBV19; J: TRBJ1-4; DNA: TGTGCCAGTAGTACCGGGACAGGGATTGAAAAACTGTTTTTT; CDR3: CASSTGTGIEKLFF
size: -; D: -; V: TRBV28; J: TRBJ2-7; DNA: TGTGCCAGCAGTTCCCAACACCACGGGGAGCAGTACTTC; CDR3: CASSSQHHGEQYF
size: -; D: -; V: TRBV6-6; J: TRBJ1-1; DNA: TGTGCCAGCATTCTTAACACTGAAGCTTTCTTT; CDR3: CASILNTEAFF
size: -; D: TRBD2; V: TRBV9; J: TRBJ2-1; DNA: TGTGCCAGCAGCGCCACCACGGGACTAGCAAGCGATGAGCAGTTCTTC; CDR3: CASSATTGLASDEQFF
size: -; D: -; V: TRBV28; J: TRBJ2-3; DNA: TGTGCCAGCAGTTTGGCGCCTCGGGAGCCCACAGATACGCAGTATTTT; CDR3: CASSLAPREPTDTQYF
size: once; D: TRBD1; V: TRBV13; J: TRBJ2-7; DNA: TGTGCCAGCAGCGAAGGGACAGCCTACGAGCAGTACTTC; CDR3: CASSEGTAYEQYF
size: -; D: TRBD2; V: TRBV4-1; J: TRBJ2-1; DNA: TGCGCCAGCAGCCACAGCAGCCTAGCGGGAGGGCGAGAGATTTATGATGAGCAGTTCTTC; CDR3: CASSHSSLAGGREIYDEQFF
size: -; D: -; V: TRBV25-1; J: TRBJ2-7; DNA: TGTGCCAGCAGTGAGGCTGGCTCCTACGAGCAGTACTTC; CDR3: CASSEAGSYEQYF
size: -; D: TRBD2; V: TRBV10-2; J: TRBJ2-5; DNA: TGCGCCAGCAGTGGGGCAGGACTAGCGGGAGCCAAGTTAGAGACCCAGTACTTC; CDR3: CASSGAGLAGAKLETQYF
size: -; D: TRBD1; V: TRBV11-2; J: TRBJ2-2; DNA: TGTGCCAGCACCATCGACAGGGGGAACACCGGGGAGCTGTTTTTT; CDR3: CASTIDRGNTGELFF
size: -; D: -; V: TRBV20-1; J: TRBJ2-7; DNA: TGCAGTGCTAGAGCAGGGTACGAGCAGTACTTC; CDR3: CSARAGYEQYF
size: once; D: TRBD1; V: TRBV27; J: TRBJ1-2; DNA: TGTGCCAGCAGTCAGATCGACAGGGAGTATGGCTACACCTTC; CDR3: CASSQIDREYGYTF
size: -; D: TRBD1; V: TRBV5-4; J: TRBJ2-3; DNA: TGTGCCAGCAGCATCGACAGGGGAAGAGATACGCAGTATTTT; CDR3: CASSIDRGRDTQYF
size: -; D: TRBD2; V: TRBV10-3; J: TRBJ2-7; DNA: TGTGCCATCAGCGCCGGGACTAGCGGGAGTTACGAGCAGTACTTC; CDR3: CAISAGTSGSYEQYF
size: -; D: TRBD2; V: TRBV6-5; J: TRBJ2-7; DNA: TGTGCCAGCAGTTACGGGGGACTAGCGGGATACGAGCAGTACTTC; CDR3: CASSYGGLAGYEQYF
size: -; D: TRBD1; V: TRBV9; J: TRBJ2-5; DNA: TGTGCCAGCAGCGAGATAGGGACAGGAGAGACCCAGTACTTC; CDR3: CASSEIGTGETQYF
size: -; D: -; V: TRBV28; J: TRBJ1-6; DNA: TGTGCCAGCAGCAAAGTGGACACCGATAATTCACCCCTCCACTTT; CDR3: CASSKVDTDNSPLHF
size: once; D: TRBD1; V: TRBV5-4; J: TRBJ2-7; DNA: TGTGCCAGCAGCCCGGACAGGTACGAGCAGTACTTC; CDR3: CASSPDRYEQYF
size: -; D: TRBD1; V: TRBV30; J: TRBJ2-3; DNA: TGTGCCTGGTCCGGGACAGGGAATGCAGATACGCAGTATTTT; CDR3: CAWSGTGNADTQYF
size: -; D: -; V: TRBV11-2; J: TRBJ2-2; DNA: TGTGCCAGCGGTCCGTTCGGGGGTGCGAACACCGGGGAGCTGTTTTTT; CDR3: CASGPFGGANTGELFF
size: -; D: TRBD1; V: TRBV19; J: TRBJ2-7; DNA: TGTGCCAGTAGTATGCCGGGACAGGCTACCTACGAGCAGTACTTC; CDR3: CASSMPGQATYEQYF
size: -; D: -; V: TRBV2; J: TRBJ1-2; DNA: TGTGCCAGCAGTGGTACCAGAAGCTATGGCTACACCTTC; CDR3: CASSGTRSYGYTF
size: -; D: TRBD2; V: TRBV27; J: TRBJ2-1; DNA: TGTGCCAGCAGTGGACTAGCGGGAGGTTTCTACAATGAGCAGTTCTTC; CDR3: CASSGLAGGFYNEQFF
size: -; D: -; V: TRBV19; J: TRBJ1-5; DNA: TGTGCCAGTAGTATCGCAGGTATTCAGCCCCAGCATTTT; CDR3: CASSIAGIQPQHF
size: -; D: TRBD1; V: TRBV19; J: TRBJ1-4; DNA: TGTGCCAGTAGTATTGACAGGGAGGCAGAACTGTTTTTT; CDR3: CASSIDREAELFF
size: -; D: TRBD2; V: TRBV9; J: TRBJ2-1; DNA: TGTGCCAGCAGCGGGCTCGGGGGAGGGTACAATGAGCAGTTCTTC; CDR3: CASSGLGGGYNEQFF
size: -; D: -; V: TRBV6-1; J: TRBJ2-1; DNA: TGTGCCAGCAGTGAAAGGATAGCGGATTACAATGAGCAGTTCTTC; CDR3: CASSERIADYNEQFF
size: few; D: -; V: TRBV4-1; J: TRBJ1-5; DNA: TGCGCCAGCAGCCAGCAGGGAAGTCAGCCCCAGCATTTT; CDR3: CASSQQGSQPQHF
size: -; D: -; V: TRBV7-3; J: TRBJ1-1; DNA: TGTGCCAGCAGCCCGGGACACGCGAACACTGAAGCTTTCTTT; CDR3: CASSPGHANTEAFF
size: -; D: TRBD2; V: TRBV5-5; J: TRBJ2-1; DNA: TGTGCCAGCCGCAGGCTAGCGGCCAGTGAGCAGTTCTTC; CDR3: CASRRLAASEQFF
size: once; D: TRBD2; V: TRBV19; J: TRBJ2-7; DNA: TGTGCCAGTAGTATAGAGCCCCCTGGCTTAGGGGGACTAGAGTACGAGCAGTACTTC; CDR3: CASSIEPPGLGGLEYEQYF
size: -; D: TRBD2; V: TRBV4-2; J: TRBJ2-3; DNA: TGTGCCAGCAGCCAAGAAATTAGCGGGGTTAGCACAGATACGCAGTATTTT; CDR3: CASSQEISGVSTDTQYF
size: -; D: TRBD1; V: TRBV11-2; J: TRBJ1-1; DNA: TGTGCCAGCAGCCCCGGACAGGGTATGAGAACTGAAGCTTTCTTT; CDR3: CASSPGQGMRTEAFF
size: -; D: TRBD1; V: TRBV2; J: TRBJ2-1; DNA: TGTGCCAGCAGTTTGGAACAGGGGGTCTACAATGAGCAGTTCTTC; CDR3: CASSLEQGVYNEQFF
size: -; D: TRBD2; V: TRBV2; J: TRBJ2-7; DNA: TGTGCCAGTAAAGTGAGCGGGAGCCACGAGCAGTACTTC; CDR3: CASKVSGSHEQYF
size: -; D: -; V: TRBV2; J: TRBJ2-1; DNA: TGTGCCAGCAGTGAGGAGGGGTTCTCCTACAATGAGCAGTTCTTC; CDR3: CASSEEGFSYNEQFF
size: -; D: TRBD2; V: TRBV11-3; J: TRBJ2-3; DNA: TGTGCCAGCTCCGTCGGGACTAGCGGGACCGCAGATACGCAGTATTTT; CDR3: CASSVGTSGTADTQYF
size: -; D: -; V: TRBV6-1; J: TRBJ1-4; DNA: TGTGCCAGCAGTGGACTGATGGGCCGGGGTGATGAAAAACTGTTTTTT; CDR3: CASSGLMGRGDEKLFF
size: -; D: -; V: TRBV19; J: TRBJ2-2; DNA: TGTGCCAGTAGTATAGTTCCTCTCTCGACCGGGGAGCTGTTTTTT; CDR3: CASSIVPLSTGELFF
size: -; D: -; V: TRBV6-1; J: TRBJ2-7; DNA: TGTGCCAGCAGTGAATGGTCAGGGTCAACTTACGAGCAGTACTTC; CDR3: CASSEWSGSTYEQYF
size: -; D: TRBD1; V: TRBV6-1; J: TRBJ1-3; DNA: TGTGCCAGCGGGGCAGGGGGTGCTGGAAACACCATATATTTT; CDR3: CASGAGGAGNTIYF
size: -; D: -; V: TRBV11-2; J: TRBJ2-5; DNA: TGTGCCAGCAGCCGCGGACCAGGGCAAGAGACCCAGTACTTC; CDR3: CASSRGPGQETQYF
size: -; D: TRBD1; V: TRBV19; J: TRBJ1-5; DNA: TGTGCCAGTAGTAGTCCGGGACAGGGGGCTTGGCAGCCCCAGCATTTT; CDR3: CASSSPGQGAWQPQHF
size: -; D: -; V: TRBV5-4; J: TRBJ1-2; DNA: TGTGCCAGCAGCCCCCCAGGGAACGGCTACACCTTC; CDR3: CASSPPGNGYTF